The 4 T cell receptor beta chains in this list originate from one sample, sequenced in a study of regulatory T cells in long-lasting Graves disease. This sample's time point: persistent/refractory GD, antithyroid drugs over 5 years with positive TRAb. Researchers made the TCR library from RNA that was extracted from PBMCs. Library construction for TCR beta used iRepertoire HTBI primers and Arm-PCR of CDR3 regions. TCRdb called the multiplex PCR reads again in MiXCR, with one record for every CDR3 protein. The sample yields under 450,000 distinct CDR3 sequences, approximately 23% seen once. The starting material was peripheral blood mononuclear cells (PBMCs), obtained when the disease was refractory, from a patient treated with antithyroid drugs. The receptors derive from a woman aged 40-49 years with Graves disease.

The gene calls are TRBV14 and TRBJ2-7; the D is unclear. Per the germline V gene, CDR1 is SGHDN and CDR2 is FVKESK. Trimming pared 5 bases from V and 0 bases from J, leaving 8 bases between. The CDR3 is 13 residues long. This CDR3 is CASSVTFSYEQYF. DNA of the CDR3: TGTGCCAGCAGCGTAACCTTCTCCTACGAGCAGTACTTC.

This clonotype was observed at least ten times. V gene TRBV28 combines with J gene TRBJ1-2; 7 bases match TRBD1. Looked up from germline, CDR1 is MDHEN and CDR2 is SYDVKM. V dropped 4 bases and J dropped 7; count of bases not matched to a gene: 12. The CDR3 runs 15 residues. The CDR3 region is CASSSTVTGMGGYTF. As DNA, the CDR3 is TGTGCCAGCAGTTCTACTGTGACAGGGATGGGTGGCTACACCTTC.

This clonotype was found a few times. The V call is TRBV18, the J call TRBJ1-1, with 7 bases that match TRBD1. Germline CDR1 and CDR2: KGHSH and LQKENI. The CDR3 covers 14 residues. Unmatched junction bases numbered 7, after V lost 3 bases and J lost 6 bases. The DNA of the CDR3 is TGTGCCAGCTCACCCTTCCGGGACAGACCTGAAGCTTTCTTT. Encoded protein: CASSPFRDRPEAFF.

The V and J genes are TRBV19 and TRBJ2-4, with 7 bases lining up with TRBD1. CDR3 length: 16 residues. Looked up from germline, CDR1 is LNHDA and CDR2 is SQIVND (reference sequence). Trimming at V came to 5 bases and at J to 2 bases, leaving 9 bases not matched to a gene. In DNA, the CDR3 is TGTGCCAGTAGTGCATCGACAGGGAACCCCAAAAACATTCAGTACTTC. Protein sequence: CASSASTGNPKNIQYF.